The 10 T cell receptor beta chains given below trace back to one sample, sequenced in a study of post-analysis software for immune sequencing data. Included in the TCR beta cDNA libraries were unique molecular identifiers. TCRdb independently ran MiXCR on the PCR reads; one entry per CDR3 protein. Seen here are roughly 600,000 distinct CDR3 sequences, roughly 46% observed once, and the top ten hold about 1.8%. Their recognized antigens are unknown. Study findings and constraints: The study found TRBV5-6, TRBV5-1 and TRBV20-1 among about five TRBV segments more frequent in patients than controls.

Input material: blood. These receptors originate from a girl under 18 with multiple sclerosis.

This clonotype occurred a few times. The CDR3 bases are TGCAGTGCCCACCCGGGGAATCAAGAGACCCAGTACTTC. Translation: CSAHPGNQETQYF. V gene TRBV20-1 combines with J gene TRBJ2-7, with D tentatively TRBD2 (5 bases). The last part of the DNA fits TRBJ2-5 better; the J call may be wrong. The CDR3 has 13 residues. CDR1 is DFQATT and CDR2 is SNEGSKA in the germline V gene (reference sequence).

This chain links TRBV7-2 with TRBJ2-4, with D unresolved. The end of the DNA fits TRBJ2-7 better, so the J call may be wrong. Germline CDR1 SGHTA, CDR2 FQGNSA. The length of the CDR3 is 15 residues. In DNA form, the CDR3 reads TGTGCCAGCAGCTTATCCGGACCCAGGACCTACGAGCAGTACTTC. It yields the protein CASSLSGPRTYEQYF.

This chain connects TRBV20-1 to TRBJ1-2, with a weak D call TRBD1 (6 bases). The CDR3 runs 15 residues. CDR1 and CDR2 (germline): DFQATT, SNEGSKA (reference sequence). In nucleotides, the CDR3 is TGCAGCCCCTTACGGCCCGGGACATCCCCTTCAGGCTACACCTTC. This sequence encodes CSPLRPGTSPSGYTF.

The chain recombines TRBV5-1 with TRBJ2-4; D perhaps matches TRBD2 (5 bases). The CDR3 has 17 amino acids. Trimming left V 0 bases short and J 4 bases short, with 17 bases between. Germline CDR1 reads SGHRS; CDR2 reads YFSETQ. The CDR3 protein is CASSLAPLEVDKNIQYF. In nucleotides, the CDR3 is TGCGCCAGCAGCTTGGCCCCCCTGGAGGTCGATAAAAACATTCAGTACTTC.

The CDR3 reads CASSLGWAGRRGPYNEQFF. The CDR3 DNA reads as TGCGCCAGCAGCCTCGGTTGGGCGGGACGAAGGGGACCCTACAATGAGCAGTTCTTC. The chain employs TRBV5-1 and TRBJ2-1, with D maybe TRBD2 (6 bases). Per germline, CDR1 SGHRS and CDR2 YFSETQ. The CDR3 runs 19 residues. With 4 bases removed from V and 2 bases from J, the gap between germline ends came to 25 bases.

This clonotype was detected a few times. The gene calls are TRBV7-8 and TRBJ2-3; TRBD2 aligns across 8 bases. In germline, CDR1 is SGHVS, CDR2 FQNEAQ. There are 14 residues in the CDR3. The V and J ends lost 7 bases and 2 bases, in that order; junction bases with no gene match: 5. The CDR3 is CASIDGLATDTQYF. The DNA of the CDR3 is TGTGCCAGCATTGACGGACTAGCCACAGATACGCAGTATTTT.

The gene calls are TRBV6-5 and TRBJ1-2; 7 nucleotides agree with TRBD1. The V and J ends lost 6 bases and 8 bases, in that order; junction bases with no gene match: 9. The CDR3 is made up of 13 amino acids. Germline V lookup: CDR1 MNHEY, CDR2 SVGAGI. The CDR3 region has the DNA TGTGCCAGCAGCCAGGGGGGGGCGAACGGCTACACCTTC. Its translation is CASSQGGANGYTF.

The chain recombines TRBV12-3 or TRBV12-4 with TRBJ1-2; 9 nucleotides align to TRBD1. Germline trimming cut 4 bases from V and 2 bases from J; bases unmatched to any gene: 8. The CDR3 contains 16 residues. CDR3 protein: CASSSPDRGENYGYTF. CDR3 sequence (DNA): TGTGCCAGCAGTTCCCCGGACAGGGGCGAAAACTATGGCTACACCTTC.

CDR3 in amino acids: CASSKLRTEQFF. CDR3 coding DNA: TGTGCCAGCAGCAAGCTTCGGACGGAGCAGTTCTTC. The J gene is TRBJ2-1, the V gene TRBV7-9; D ambiguous. Germline CDR1 is SEHNR and CDR2 is FQNEAQ (reference sequence). The ends were cut back, 5 bases at V and 10 bases at J, with 12 bases in the middle. There are 12 residues in the CDR3.

In DNA form, the CDR3 reads TGTGCCAGCAGGTATGGGCGTACGTCGTGGGAGCAGTACTTC. This codes for CASRYGRTSWEQYF. The chain employs TRBV6-5 and TRBJ2-7; D gene ambiguous. Germline V CDR1 and CDR2: MNHEY, SVGAGI. V lost 6 bases to trimming and J lost 7 bases, with 19 bases between them. CDR3 length: 14 residues.